The T cell receptor (beta chain) under discussion was sequenced for a study of blood T cell repertoires in COVID-19. Background on the study: The origin of the acute and convalescent COVID-19 samples was the United States, Italy and Spain.

Only in-frame clones appear in the TCRdb table, and some are missing; sequencing was by immunoSEQ multiplex PCR. The table shows about 74,000 clones, with 88% occurring only once. CDR3 size: 15 residues. V shed 8 bases, J shed 5 bases, and the junction held 14 bases outside the gene matches. Germline CDR1 reads MNHEY; CDR2 reads SMNVEV (reference sequence). The count of this clone is one. This rearrangement joins TRBV27 to TRBJ1-1, with 7 bases lining up with TRBD1. The receptor's source is an elderly woman with active or convalescent COVID-19. Sample: peripheral blood. The CDR3 bases are TGTGCCAGCTCCCGGACAGGCTGGGGAAAGACTGAAGCTTTCTTT. Protein product: CASSRTGWGKTEAFF.